These 26 T cell receptor beta chains share one sample of origin, sequenced in a study of blood T cell repertoires in COVID-19. The data were produced by immunoSEQ multiplex PCR, yet TCRdb's version contains in-frame clones alone and is incomplete. The repertoire consists of nearly 200,000 clones, with almost 85% occurring once and the leading ten covering 5.1%. Sequencing was performed on peripheral blood. These receptors were obtained from a woman in her seventies with active or convalescent COVID-19.

This chain uses TRBV5-1 with TRBJ1-4; D remains ambiguous. The CDR3 contains 16 residues. V shed 0 bases and J shed 3 bases, with 12 bases lying between them. Germline V lookup: CDR1 SGHRS, CDR2 YFSETQ. CDR3 DNA: TGCGCCAGCAGCTTGGACGTGGGCACGGCTAATGAAAAACTGTTTTTT. Translating it yields CASSLDVGTANEKLFF. The full variable domain, in which reference TRBV5-1 and TRBJ1-4 provide the parts outside the CDR3, is KAGVTQTPRYLIKTRGQQVTLSCSPISGHRSVSWYQQTPGQGLQFLFEYFSETQRNKGNFPGRFSGRQFSNSRSEMNVSTLELGDSALYLCASSLDVGTANEKLFFGSGTQLSVL.

The V and J genes are TRBV5-3 and TRBJ1-2, with TRBD1 identical over 8 bases. TRBV5-3 is an open reading frame, and its role is uncertain. After removal of 4 bases from V and 4 bases from J, the junction contained 15 bases not matched to a gene. The CDR3 has 17 residues. The CDR3, as DNA: TGTGCCAGAAGCACCATCGAACCGGGACAGGCCGTCTATGGCTACACCTTC. This encodes CARSTIEPGQAVYGYTF.

CDR3 sequence (DNA): TGTGCCAGCAGCTTAGATGAAGGGGGCTGGGACTATGGCTACACCTTC. It is translated as CASSLDEGGWDYGYTF. The chain has TRBV11-2 and TRBJ1-2, with 7 bases lining up with TRBD1. There are 16 residues in the CDR3. The trim removed 0 bases at V and 3 bases at J, leaving 7 bases unmatched. CDR1 is SGHAT, CDR2 FQNNGV, per germline.

This clone is a singleton in its sample. This chain joins TRBV6-5 and TRBJ2-1, with 10 bases aligning to TRBD2. Germline V gene sequence: CDR1 MNHEY, CDR2 SVGAGI. CDR3 length equals 15 residues. J lost 7 bases, V lost 2 bases, and 5 bases had no gene match. The CDR3 nucleotides are TGTGCCAGCAGTTACATCAGCGGGAGGGCAAATGAGCAGTTCTTC. Translating it yields CASSYISGRANEQFF.

The chain is built from TRBV5-1 and TRBJ1-3, with TRBD1 matching over 8 bases. Germline trimming cut 0 bases from V and 1 base from J; bases unmatched to any gene: 12. The CDR3 length is 19 residues. Germline-derived CDR1 and CDR2 are SGHRS and YFSETQ. CDR3 sequence (DNA): TGCGCCAGCAGCTTGGAGCAGGGGGCGGCGGCGTGGTCTGGAAACACCATATATTTT. Amino acid sequence: CASSLEQGAAAWSGNTIYF.

The J gene is TRBJ1-2, the V gene TRBV9, with unresolved D. The length of the CDR3 is 12 residues. Germline V gene data show CDR1 as SGDLS and CDR2 as YYNGEE. V was shortened by 2 bases and J by 5 bases, with 7 bases between the two germline ends. Written as DNA, the CDR3 is TGTGCCAGCAGCGTGGGAGAGTATGGCTACACCTTC. Translated: CASSVGEYGYTF.

This clone has just one count. This chain uses TRBV30 with TRBJ2-7; 10 bases line up with TRBD1. The CDR3 runs to 12 residues. CDR1 and CDR2 (germline): GTSNPN, SVGIG (reference sequence). The J segment lost 2 bases and the V segment lost 7 bases, leaving 2 bases of the junction unmatched. The CDR3 DNA reads TGTGCCTTGGGACAGGGGCCCTACGAGCAGTACTTC. Its translation: CALGQGPYEQYF.

The chain has TRBV11-2 and TRBJ2-2; 10 bases are a match to TRBD2. V shed 6 bases, J shed 6 bases, and the junction held 7 bases outside the gene matches. Per the germline V gene, CDR1 is SGHAT and CDR2 is FQNNGV. This CDR3 has 15 residues. The CDR3 DNA reads as TGTGCCAGCAGTTATTTAGCGGGAGGCCCCGGGGAGCTGTTTTTT. This translates into CASSYLAGGPGELFF.

This clone has a handful of counts. V usage is TRBV28 and J usage is TRBJ2-7, with D perhaps TRBD2 (5 bases). Germline-derived CDR1 and CDR2 are MDHEN and SYDVKM. Trimming cost V 1 base and J 0 bases, with 7 bases left between them. The CDR3 loop spans 14 amino acids. The CDR3 region has the DNA TGTGCCAGCAGTTTATCCGGGATCTCCTACGAGCAGTACTTC. Its protein is CASSLSGISYEQYF.

This chain joins TRBV7-4 and TRBJ2-7; D is perhaps TRBD1 (5 bases). CDR1 and CDR2 (germline): SGHVT, SQSDAQ. The CDR3 is 16 residues long. The V end was cut by 1 base, the J end by 0 bases, with 13 bases between. In DNA, the CDR3 is TGTGCCAGCAGCTTAGTAAATAGGGGTAGCTCCTACGAGCAGTACTTC. Its protein product is CASSLVNRGSSYEQYF.

This clone was seen once. The chain recombines TRBV4-1 with TRBJ2-2; D possibly corresponds to TRBD2 (5 bases). The CDR3 has 19 residues. V was shortened by 1 base and J by 0 bases, with 18 bases between the two germline ends. Germline loops: CDR1 MGHRA, CDR2 YSYEKL. CDR3 in amino acids: CASSQVFGGAGTNTGELFF. The CDR3 nucleotides are TGCGCCAGCAGCCAAGTGTTCGGAGGAGCAGGAACGAACACCGGGGAGCTGTTTTTT.

This clone has just a few counts. The chain couples TRBV7-2 to TRBJ1-3; possibly TRBD1 for D (5 bases). The length of the CDR3 is 16 residues. Germline V CDR1 and CDR2: SGHTA, FQGNSA. Trimming cost V 1 base and J 0 bases, with 10 bases left between them. The CDR3 region has the DNA TGTGCCAGCAGCTTAGGTCACAGGTTCTCTGGAAACACCATATATTTT. This codes for CASSLGHRFSGNTIYF.

This chain uses TRBV18 with TRBJ2-7; 8 bases align to TRBD2. The CDR3 is 14 residues long. Per the germline V gene, CDR1 is KGHSH and CDR2 is LQKENI. V shed 3 bases, J shed 5 bases, and the junction held 6 bases outside the gene matches. The CDR3 coding sequence is TGTGCCAGCTCACCCAATGGACTAGCCAACGAGCAGTACTTC. Translating it yields CASSPNGLANEQYF.

The rearrangement uses TRBV4-1 and TRBJ2-7; 9 bases agree with TRBD1. The V gene end was trimmed by 2 bases and the J gene end by 2 bases; junction bases not matched to a gene: 1. The CDR3 has 14 residues. The V gene's germline CDR1 is MGHRA and CDR2 YSYEKL. The CDR3 coding sequence is TGCGCCAGCAGCCAAAGACAGGGGGCCTACGAGCAGTACTTC. Protein sequence: CASSQRQGAYEQYF.

The V gene is TRBV2, the J gene TRBJ1-1, with 7 bases matching TRBD1. This CDR3 has 14 residues. With V trimmed by 0 bases and J by 8 bases, 6 bases remained unmatched. Per germline, CDR1 SNHLY and CDR2 FYNNEI. The CDR3 DNA follows: TGTGCCAGCAGTGAAGCCCCGGGACAGAGAGAAGCTTTCTTT. Its protein is CASSEAPGQREAFF.

J is TRBJ2-5 and V is TRBV19; possible D gene TRBD2, 5 bases. Germline V gives CDR1 LNHDA, CDR2 SQIVND (reference sequence). There are 14 residues in the CDR3. V was shortened by 4 bases and J by 4 bases, with 13 bases between the two germline ends. For the CDR3, the DNA is TGTGCCAGTAGTACCTCCGGGAACCGAGAGACCCAGTACTTC. Translating gives CASSTSGNRETQYF.

This sequence joins TRBV28 and TRBJ1-2, with 7 bases identical to TRBD1. CDR1 is MDHEN, CDR2 SYDVKM, per germline. V shed 2 bases and J 5 bases; nucleotides not matched to a gene: 5. This CDR3 comprises 14 residues. The CDR3 DNA is TGTGCCAGCAGTTTAATCCAGGGGGTGTATGGCTACACCTTC. Its translation is CASSLIQGVYGYTF.

J is TRBJ2-3 and V is TRBV18; D perhaps matches TRBD1 (6 bases). Trimming left V 3 bases short and J 0 bases short, with 10 bases between. The CDR3 spans 15 residues. Germline CDR1 reads KGHSH; CDR2 reads LQKENI. CDR3 sequence: CASSPGATSTDTQYF. CDR3 DNA sequence: TGTGCCAGCTCACCGGGGGCAACTAGCACAGATACGCAGTATTTT.

The chain is built from TRBV7-3 and TRBJ2-1; perhaps TRBD2 as D (5 bases). V gave up 2 bases and J gave up 5 bases, with 10 bases separating them. Germline V gene lookup returns CDR1 SGHTA and CDR2 FQGTGA. The CDR3 is 14 residues long. The CDR3 DNA reads TGTGCCAGCAGCTTAGGGCGGGCTCACAATGAGCAGTTCTTC. Protein product: CASSLGRAHNEQFF. The full variable domain, its missing parts supplied by reference TRBV7-3 and TRBJ2-1, is GAGVSQTPSNKVTEKGKYVELRCDPISGHTALYWYRQSLGQGPEFLIYFQGTGAADDSGLPNDRFFAVRPEGSVSTLKIQRTERGDSAVYLCASSLGRAHNEQFFGPGTRLTVL.

The chain uses TRBV4-1 and TRBJ2-1; a possible D gene is TRBD2 (6 bases). V shed 2 bases and J shed 7 bases, with 18 bases lying between them. The CDR3 consists of 16 residues. CDR1 is MGHRA and CDR2 is YSYEKL in the germline V gene. The CDR3 here is CASSQWSSIAENEQFF. The CDR3 coding sequence is TGCGCCAGCAGCCAATGGAGTAGTATAGCGGAAAATGAGCAGTTCTTC.

This clone came up once. This chain connects TRBV18 to TRBJ2-1; 8 nucleotides line up with TRBD1. This CDR3 is 16 amino acids long. V was clipped by 4 bases and J by 6 bases; unmatched bases: 11. Per germline, CDR1 KGHSH and CDR2 LQKENI. This CDR3 is CASSLISGGLTNEQFF. DNA for the CDR3: TGTGCCAGCTCACTAATTTCAGGGGGCCTTACCAATGAGCAGTTCTTC.

CDR3 nucleotide sequence: TGCGCCAGCAGTGGCGGAGCTAACTATGGCTACACCTTC. Translating it yields CASSGGANYGYTF. V is TRBV5-1 and J is TRBJ1-2; no clear D. The CDR3 totals 13 residues. Trimming cost V 5 bases and J 0 bases, with 8 bases left between them. Germline CDR1 reads SGHRS; CDR2 reads YFSETQ.

Only a few counts were recorded for this clone. The chain uses TRBV5-1 and TRBJ1-1, with D maybe TRBD1 (6 bases). V dropped 2 bases and J dropped 5 bases, with 13 bases sitting between them. The germline CDR1 and CDR2 sequences are SGHRS and YFSETQ. This CDR3 has 14 residues. Written as DNA, the CDR3 is TGCGCCAGCAGCTTAGCGGGGCAGGGGACTGAAGCTTTCTTT. Its protein product is CASSLAGQGTEAFF.

The gene calls are TRBV29-1 and TRBJ2-2; TRBD2 is a possible D gene (5 bases). The CDR3 has 13 residues. Germline loops: CDR1 SQVTM, CDR2 ANQGSEA. The V end was cut by 6 bases, the J end by 0 bases, with 8 bases between. This chain's CDR3 is CSVIGANTGELFF. The DNA for the CDR3 is TGCAGCGTAATCGGGGCGAACACCGGGGAGCTGTTTTTT.

This clone occurred a few times. This rearrangement joins TRBV7-8 to TRBJ2-5, with a possible D match to TRBD2 (6 bases). Per the germline V gene, CDR1 is SGHVS and CDR2 is FQNEAQ. CDR3 length: 14 amino acids. Trimming stripped 2 bases from V and 4 bases from J, with 11 bases between. The CDR3 loop reads CASSLFGGGETQYF. The CDR3 DNA is TGTGCCAGCAGCTTATTCGGGGGAGGAGAGACCCAGTACTTC.

The chain uses TRBV5-1 and TRBJ2-3; 8 nucleotides line up with TRBD2. The V gene end was trimmed by 0 bases and the J gene end by 3 bases; junction bases not matched to a gene: 3. Germline assignment: CDR1 SGHRS and CDR2 YFSETQ. CDR3 length equals 15 residues. CDR3 nucleotides: TGCGCCAGCAGCTTGGCAGCGGGAGAAACAGATACGCAGTATTTT. Protein product: CASSLAAGETDTQYF.